Reported below is one T cell receptor (beta chain). Its antigen remains unidentified. The CDR3 loop spans 13 amino acids. V was cut by 2 bases and J by 6 bases, with 9 bases left in between. The germline V gene has CDR1 LNHDA and CDR2 SQIVND (reference sequence). No donor had fewer than one pre-ART PBMC sample or fewer than two post-ART PBMC samples. Runs used v3.0 of the immunoSEQ assay and were done at survey level. Per-sample TRB depth target: about 35,000-50,000 T-cell genomes. The table came from immunoSEQ multiplex PCR; TCRdb's copy has only in-frame clones and leaves some out. Of 20,000 to 25,000 clones in the sample, 75% to 85% are singletons; the top ten hold about 5.3%. These data originate in a study of long-term antiretroviral therapy in people with HIV. Overall study findings and caveats: Repertoires with HIV possessed tighter CDR3 length spans than those of controls.

The chain employs TRBV19 and TRBJ2-3; D perhaps matches TRBD2 (5 bases). Here the sequenced sample was unsorted PBMCs, taken 0.5 years after starting antiretroviral therapy. The sequence was collected from a woman aged 40-49 years with HIV. The CDR3, as DNA: TGTGCCAGTAGTATAACCGGGGAGGATACGCAGTATTTT. Its translation: CASSITGEDTQYF.